This TCR beta chain was retrieved from a study of CXCR3-negative and CXCR3-positive naive CD8 T cells. Germline CDR1 reads SNHLY; CDR2 reads FYNNEI. The CDR3 contains 13 residues. With UMI labels, 5' RACE was used to prepare the TRB cDNA libraries. TCRdb re-called the 5' RACE reads, yielding one record per CDR3 amino acid sequence without DNA. The repertoire shows 90,000 to 100,000 distinct CDR3 sequences; the top ten hold over 1.5%. V gene TRBV2 combines with J gene TRBJ2-7. The origin of this receptor is a human donor in good health. Some clones in this sample may be carry-over from other donors' samples. Material for sequencing was naive CXCR3- CD8+ T cells from blood. Subset reported: CD45RO-CCR7+CD27+CD95- naive CD8+ T cells lacking CXCR3 (TNR3-). CDR3 protein: CASSEPGSYEQYF.